This T cell receptor (beta chain) was profiled in a study of blood T cell repertoires in COVID-19 (dated by TCRdb to about 2020). With respect to the entire study: Samples from collaborators originated in the United States, Italy and Spain and spanned both the acute and convalescent phases of COVID-19. The prospective study material was composed of cDNA or gDNA derived from T cells, B-cell-depleted T cells, or PBMCs. The repertoires were released in a freely available public database meant as a resource for research on the immune response to SARS-CoV-2. The sample metadata nearly always contained a de-identified subject ID, COVID-19 status, age in years and sex. Where HLA class I and class II types were available, the types were taken from metadata supplied by the sample provider, not from assay-based typing. The dataset comprised deeply sampled blood TCRbeta repertoires from subjects exposed to, actively infected with, or recovered from COVID-19. Samples came from the ongoing ImmuneRACE study (first 160 participants) plus 1,254 subjects from 6 global collaborators. On the study overall, not on this receptor specifically: How much clinical and demographic metadata was included differed by source and by participant, and the metadata was provided uncurated.

In the prospective study, participants were about 18 to 95 years old, resided in about 25 geographic areas of the United States, and were enrolled through a virtual design. In the prospective study, cohorts were assigned on the basis of participant-reported clinical history obtained from a screening survey and a study questionnaire. For ImmuneRACE Cohort 3, a participant was defined as recovered based on two consecutive negative NP/OP PCR tests, clearance by a healthcare professional, or resolution of symptoms. Each participant in the prospective study had whole blood, serum and a nasopharyngeal or oropharyngeal swab collected by mobile phlebotomists. Prospective study participants could optionally give additional blood draws and questionnaires over a roughly two-month period. Before DNA extraction, blood samples from the prospective study were shipped at room temperature or frozen. Turning to this clone: Its antigen target is currently unknown. No base-level quality is on record; no much larger clone is a single base apart.

The immunoSEQ Assay, a bias-controlled multiplex PCR, was used to amplify TCRbeta CDR3 regions from genomic DNA. As for the original processing: Nucleated cell counts per sample were estimated from amplification of reference gene primers within the assay. To quantify the absolute abundance of each unique TCRbeta CDR3 rearrangement, sequence reads were collapsed and filtered. For each sample, productive Simpson clonality was calculated as the square root of Simpson's diversity index across productive rearrangements. In its TCRdb copy, this immuneACCESS table keeps in-frame sequences only and misses some clones. Where compared with another copy, unresolved V genes explain less than half of these, and the others have no known cause. V and J calls and clone size follow that table, whereas D and trimming were derived from the DNA. The sample profile shows some 250,000 clones; 85% to 90% of them were found once. About 16% of the sample comes from the top ten.

Germline trimming amounts to 8 bases on V and 5 bases on J, with 6 as the count of junction bases outside the gene matches. From the germline V gene, CDR1 is MNHEY and CDR2 is SVGAGI. The CDR3 runs 14 amino acids, cysteine and phenylalanine included. Only the CDR3 region is kept as DNA, spanning 42 bases read in frame from base 1. This TCR derives from a man aged 18 to 29 who had recovered from COVID-19. This chain joins TRBV6-5 to TRBJ2-2; TRBD1 aligns with 9 central bases. Sequencing was carried out using PBMCs or T cells enriched from blood (not recorded which). The DNA reads as follows: TGTGCCAGCTCCGGGACAGGGTGGACCGGGGAGCTGTTTTTT. Translated, it reads CASSGTGWTGELFF.